Following are 14 T cell receptor beta chains from one sample sequenced in a study of T cells in Graves' hyperthyroidism and ophthalmopathy. Amplification of TCR beta CDR3 regions used RNA as the template. Carried out on the TCR CDR3, a first-round RT-PCR used the HTBI primer set. TCRdb re-called the multiplex PCR reads through MiXCR, storing one row per CDR3 protein. This repertoire shows about 300,000 distinct CDR3 sequences, around 20% found once; its top ten account for 35% to 40%. Sample: blood. All receptors come from a man in his fifties with Graves' ophthalmopathy.

This clonotype showed up many times. The chain employs TRBV6-5 and TRBJ1-5, with a possible D match to TRBD1 (5 bases). V lost 0 bases and J lost 1, with 13 bases in between. Germline V gene lookup returns CDR1 MNHEY and CDR2 SVGAGI. The CDR3 totals 17 residues. The CDR3 spells CASSYSGTGGSNQPQHF. The CDR3 region has the DNA TGTGCCAGCAGTTACTCCGGGACCGGAGGCAGCAATCAGCCCCAGCATTTT.

This clonotype has a count of ten or more. The chain joins TRBV24-1 to TRBJ2-3; D gene ambiguous. Trimming shortened V by 1 base and J by 4 bases, and 14 bases separated the two germline ends. CDR1 KGHDR and CDR2 SFDVKD come from the germline V gene. CDR3 length: 16 amino acids. CDR3 protein: CATSDFESWASDTQYF. The CDR3 nucleotides read TGTGCCACCAGTGATTTTGAGTCCTGGGCGTCAGATACGCAGTATTTT.

This clonotype has just a few counts. This rearrangement joins TRBV24-1 to TRBJ2-3; TRBD2 matches 8 bases. The germline gives CDR1 KGHDR, CDR2 SFDVKD. V dropped 9 bases and J dropped 0; count of bases not matched to a gene: 7. This CDR3 has 15 residues. CDR3 DNA sequence: TGTGCCACCGGAAATAGCGGGGAGAGCACAGATACGCAGTATTTT. Amino acids: CATGNSGESTDTQYF.

Many counts were recorded for this clonotype. This chain uses TRBV20-1 with TRBJ1-4; D may be TRBD1 (6 bases). Germline V CDR1 and CDR2: DFQATT, SNEGSKA (reference sequence). Trimming shortened V by 6 bases and J by 4 bases, and 15 bases separated the two germline ends. This CDR3 region has 14 residues. The CDR3 sequence is CSAKDRMGNEKLFF. CDR3 DNA sequence: TGCAGTGCAAAAGACAGGATGGGTAATGAAAAACTGTTTTTT.

This clonotype was recorded a few times. The V and J genes are TRBV19 and TRBJ2-1, with TRBD2 as a possible D gene (6 bases). This CDR3 is built from 13 residues. Trimming took off 6 bases at V and 4 bases at J, with 10 bases between the two ends. The V gene's germline CDR1 is LNHDA and CDR2 SQIVND (reference sequence). The CDR3 region is CASRDYPYNEQFF. The CDR3 DNA is TGTGCCAGTAGGGACTACCCGTACAATGAGCAGTTCTTC.

This clonotype was detected many times. The rearrangement uses TRBV7-3 and TRBJ2-3; D not certain. V was pared by 0 bases and J by 0 bases, with 7 bases between. CDR3 length equals 15 residues. From germline, CDR1 is SGHTA and CDR2 FQGTGA. CDR3 sequence reads: CASSLTYHSTDTQYF. DNA of the CDR3: TGTGCCAGCAGCTTAACGTACCATAGCACAGATACGCAGTATTTT.

For the CDR3, the DNA is TGCGCCAGCAGCTTGGCCGCGGCACCTCAAGAGACCCAGTACTTC. Protein sequence: CASSLAAAPQETQYF. This chain joins TRBV5-1 and TRBJ2-5; D remains ambiguous. V lost 0 bases to trimming and J lost 2 bases, with 11 bases between them. Looked up from germline, CDR1 is SGHRS and CDR2 is YFSETQ. The CDR3 is 15 amino acids.

This clonotype came up a few times. The V and J genes are TRBV28 and TRBJ2-1; 12 bases agree with TRBD2. Germline CDR1 and CDR2: MDHEN and SYDVKM. This CDR3 is 16 amino acids long. V shed 2 bases and J 3 bases; nucleotides not matched to a gene: 2. The DNA for the CDR3 is TGTGCCAGCAGTTTACTAGCGGGAGGGGTCTACAATGAGCAGTTCTTC. Translated: CASSLLAGGVYNEQFF.

This clonotype appeared many times. The rearrangement joins TRBV28 to TRBJ2-7; 8 bases agree with TRBD2. CDR3 size: 16 residues. CDR1 is MDHEN and CDR2 is SYDVKM in the germline V gene. J was trimmed by 0 bases and V by 1 base; bases with no gene match: 5. The DNA of the CDR3 is TGTGCCAGCAGTTTATTTACTAGCGGTAGCTCCTACGAGCAGTACTTC. Translating it yields CASSLFTSGSSYEQYF.

V gene TRBV28 combines with J gene TRBJ2-1; 12 bases match TRBD2. The V segment lost 5 bases and the J segment 6 bases; nucleotides outside the gene matches: 5. Per the germline V gene, CDR1 is MDHEN and CDR2 is SYDVKM. The CDR3 has 15 residues. The CDR3 protein is CASSRLAGEGNEQFF. The CDR3 DNA reads as TGTGCCAGCAGTCGACTAGCGGGAGAAGGCAATGAGCAGTTCTTC. Full variable domain (rest looked up from reference TRBV28 and TRBJ2-1): DVKVTQSSRYLVKRTGEKVFLECVQDMDHENMFWYRQDPGLGLRLIYFSYDVKMKEKGDIPEGYSVSREKKERFSLILESASTNQTSMYLCASSRLAGEGNEQFFGPGTRLTVL.

This clonotype has more than one count but fewer than ten. The chain couples TRBV29-1 to TRBJ2-2, with TRBD1 identical over 7 bases. The CDR3 consists of 14 residues. Unmatched junction bases numbered 3, after V lost 5 bases and J lost 0 bases. The germline gives CDR1 SQVTM, CDR2 ANQGSEA. Written as DNA, the CDR3 is TGCAGCGTTTCCGACAGGGCGAACACCGGGGAGCTGTTTTTT. Protein product: CSVSDRANTGELFF.

This chain connects TRBV20-1 to TRBJ2-1, with 7 bases that match TRBD1. The CDR3 runs 15 residues. The V and J ends lost 5 bases and 5 bases, in that order; junction bases with no gene match: 12. Germline V CDR1 and CDR2: DFQATT, SNEGSKA (reference sequence). The chain's CDR3 is CSARQPGGNNNEQFF. The DNA for the CDR3 is TGCAGTGCTCGCCAGCCAGGGGGTAATAACAATGAGCAGTTCTTC.

The CDR3: CASSYAAGGSGANVLTF. The CDR3 region has the DNA TGTGCCAGTAGTTATGCGGCAGGGGGCTCTGGGGCCAACGTCCTGACTTTC. The rearrangement joins TRBV19 to TRBJ2-6; 7 nucleotides align to TRBD1. Trimming took 5 bases from V and 0 from J; bases not matched to a gene: 7. This CDR3 has 17 amino acids. From germline, CDR1 is LNHDA and CDR2 SQIVND (reference sequence).

This clonotype was seen only a few times. The genes are TRBV6-1 and TRBJ2-7; TRBD1 agrees at 12 bases. J gave up 4 bases and V 2 bases, and 3 bases lay outside the gene matches. Germline CDR1 MNHNS, CDR2 SASEGT. The CDR3 runs to 15 residues. CDR3 sequence (DNA): TGTGCCAGCAGTGAATGGGGACAGGGGGCTTACGAGCAGTACTTC. Its protein is CASSEWGQGAYEQYF.